The 17 T cell receptor beta chains below come from one sample, sequenced in a study of brain T cells in children with intractable seizures. The repertoire was sequenced with immunoSEQ multiplex PCR; TCRdb's copy has only in-frame clones and lacks some. Of around 38,000 clones listed, around 90% were seen once; the top ten hold 6.3%. The sample in question was peripheral blood, obtained at surgery. These receptors originate from a girl aged 2 to 9 with tuberous sclerosis and intractable seizures.

This chain links TRBV28 with TRBJ1-1; the D is unclear. Germline CDR1 MDHEN, CDR2 SYDVKM. The CDR3 covers 14 residues. V was cut by 4 bases and J by 0 bases, with 9 bases left in between. The CDR3 loop reads CASSSPELNTEAFF. CDR3 DNA: TGTGCCAGCAGTTCCCCGGAGTTGAACACTGAAGCTTTCTTT.

V is TRBV12-3 or TRBV12-4 and J is TRBJ1-3; D uncertain. There are 12 residues in the CDR3. With 6 bases removed from V and 4 bases from J, the gap between germline ends came to 7 bases. For the CDR3, the DNA is TGTGCCAGCAGCGTACAGGGAAACACCATATATTTT. Protein product: CASSVQGNTIYF.

The chain couples TRBV30 to TRBJ2-3; D is undetermined. The CDR3 loop spans 15 amino acids. Trimming removed 2 bases at V and 1 base at J, with 13 bases between. The germline gives CDR1 GTSNPN, CDR2 SVGIG (reference sequence). In nucleotides, the CDR3 is TGTGCCTGGAGTCGTACCAAGCCGCGCACAGATACGCAGTATTTT. Translating gives CAWSRTKPRTDTQYF. The full variable domain, its missing parts supplied by reference TRBV30 and TRBJ2-3, is SQTIHQWPATLVQPVGSPLSLECTVEGTSNPNLYWYRQAAGRGLQLLFYSVGIGQISSEVPQNLSASRPQDRQFILSSKKLLLSDSGFYLCAWSRTKPRTDTQYFGPGTRLTVL.

The rearrangement links TRBV14 to TRBJ2-3; 8 bases are shared with TRBD2. Losses at the gene ends were 9 bases for V and 0 bases for J; bases not matched to a gene: 5. The CDR3 sequence is 14 residues long. Per germline, CDR1 SGHDN and CDR2 FVKESK. CDR3 residues: CASRPSGSTDTQYF. CDR3 nucleotides: TGTGCCAGTCGCCCTAGCGGGAGCACAGATACGCAGTATTTT.

This chain connects TRBV3-1 (or the pseudogene TRBV3-2) to TRBJ2-3; D uncertain. Germline-derived CDR1 and CDR2 are LGHDT and YNNKEL (reference sequence). V was trimmed by 1 base and J by 6 bases, leaving 11 bases between them. CDR3 size: 14 residues. The CDR3 bases are TGTGCCAGCAGCCAAGTCGTTACTGGGGATACGCAGTATTTT. Encoded protein: CASSQVVTGDTQYF.

This chain connects TRBV18 to TRBJ2-7; D uncertain. This CDR3 is 11 amino acids long. Germline-derived CDR1 and CDR2 are KGHSH and LQKENI. V lost 6 bases, J lost 0 bases, and 3 bases lay in between. The CDR3 coding sequence is TGTGCCAGCTCGAGCTCCTACGAGCAGTACTTC. Translation gives CASSSSYEQYF.

Here the CDR3 reads CASSLIGGNQPQHF. The CDR3 coding sequence is TGTGCCAGCAGTTTAATCGGGGGGAATCAGCCCCAGCATTTT. The J gene is TRBJ1-5, the V gene TRBV27; possible D gene TRBD1, 5 bases. V was cut by 2 bases and J by 4 bases, with 9 bases left in between. There are 14 residues in the CDR3. The germline CDR1 and CDR2 sequences are MNHEY and SMNVEV (reference sequence).

The chain couples TRBV14 to TRBJ2-1; TRBD1 or TRBD2 may be the D gene (6 bases each). Germline CDR1 reads SGHDN; CDR2 reads FVKESK. V was pared by 3 bases and J by 6 bases, with 15 bases between. CDR3 length: 15 amino acids. The CDR3 DNA is TGTGCCAGCAGCCAGACTAGGGGGTTCATCAATGAGCAGTTCTTC. Translating gives CASSQTRGFINEQFF.

The chain employs TRBV4-2 and TRBJ1-1, with TRBD1 as a possible D gene (6 bases). Trimming left V 1 base short and J 0 bases short, with 15 bases between. The CDR3 contains 17 residues. Germline V gives CDR1 LGHNA, CDR2 YNFKEQ. The CDR3 DNA sequence: TGTGCCAGCAGCCAAGTTGGGGGGGCGGGGATGAACACTGAAGCTTTCTTT. It encodes CASSQVGGAGMNTEAFF.

CDR3 bases: TGTGCCAGCAGCCAAGAATATACAAAGAACACTGAAGCTTTCTTT. Its translation is CASSQEYTKNTEAFF. The chain combines TRBV3-1 (or the pseudogene TRBV3-2) with TRBJ1-1, with D unresolved. Trimming cost V 0 bases and J 1 base, with 9 bases left between them. The V gene's germline CDR1 is LGHDT and CDR2 YNNKEL (reference sequence). The CDR3 sequence is 15 residues long.

The chain couples TRBV2 to TRBJ1-1; D is unresolved. This CDR3 region has 11 residues. In germline, CDR1 is SNHLY, CDR2 FYNNEI. V was shortened by 6 bases and J by 8 bases, with 10 bases between the two germline ends. In nucleotides, the CDR3 is TGTGCCAGCAGCGTCCTGCGGGAAGCTTTCTTT. Translated: CASSVLREAFF.

To note about this clone: Other DNA sequences in this sample translate to the same CDR3. The V and J genes are TRBV20-1 and TRBJ1-1; no clear D. The V and J ends lost 3 bases and 3 bases respectively, with 5 bases between them. The germline V gene has CDR1 DFQATT and CDR2 SNEGSKA (reference sequence). This CDR3 has 11 residues. CDR3 sequence: CSARDYTEAFF. For the CDR3, the DNA is TGCAGTGCTAGGGACTACACTGAAGCTTTCTTT.

The V and J genes are TRBV4-1 and TRBJ2-7; D gene uncertain. The CDR3 totals 15 residues. The germline CDR1 and CDR2 sequences are MGHRA and YSYEKL. V was trimmed by 0 bases and J by 1 base, leaving 10 bases between them. The CDR3: CASSQDPGRSYEQYV. The CDR3 DNA reads as TGCGCCAGCAGCCAAGATCCGGGTAGGTCCTACGAGCAGTACGTC.

This clone has only one observation. The chain couples TRBV6-5 to TRBJ2-7; 9 bases are shared with TRBD1. V was clipped by 5 bases and J by 7 bases; unmatched bases: 12. The CDR3 totals 15 residues. CDR1 MNHEY and CDR2 SVGAGI come from the germline V gene. CDR3 DNA: TGTGCCAGCAGTAAACTCGGGACAGGGTCTGGGGAGCAGTACGTC. This codes for CASSKLGTGSGEQYV.

V is TRBV6-1 and J is TRBJ2-7; D remains unclear. V lost 1 base and J 3 bases, leaving 13 bases between the germline ends. CDR3 length: 15 residues. Germline lookup yields CDR1 MNHNS and CDR2 SASEGT. The CDR3 DNA reads TGTGCCAGCAGTGAAGGGATGGCAGAGTTCTACGAGCAGTACTTC. Translation gives CASSEGMAEFYEQYF.

The chain uses TRBV30 and TRBJ2-3; 9 bases fit TRBD2. Germline V CDR1 and CDR2: GTSNPN, SVGIG (reference sequence). There are 16 residues in the CDR3. In DNA form, the CDR3 reads TGTGCAACTACAGGGCTAGCGGGATTTAGCACAGATACGCAGTATTTT. It is translated as CATTGLAGFSTDTQYF.

V gene TRBV6-1 combines with J gene TRBJ1-2, with D uncertain. The CDR3 sequence is 14 residues long. Looked up from germline, CDR1 is MNHNS and CDR2 is SASEGT. V shed 1 base and J shed 5 bases, with 11 bases lying between them. CDR3 coding DNA: TGTGCCAGCAGTGAAGGTGTGGATTTATATGGCTACACCTTC. This codes for CASSEGVDLYGYTF.